Listed below are T cell receptor beta chains from one sample, sequenced in a study of T cells expressing NK-cell markers. TCRdb processed the 5' RACE reads again and assigns one entry to each CDR3 protein, with no DNA. The sample spans 550,000 or so distinct CDR3 sequences; the ten largest clones claim approximately 3.6%. Sequencing was carried out using blood T cells: a sorted CD56 or NKG2C T cell subset, CD4+ or CD8+ T cells, or bulk PBMC T cells (not recorded which). Receptor source: a man aged 18-30 years in good health. CDR3s include the opening cysteine and the closing phenylalanine or tryptophan. The order of the fields is J gene, CDR3 length, V gene, CDR3 protein.

J gene: TRBJ2-3; CDR3 length: 18; V gene: TRBV28; CDR3 protein: CASSGADSGRDGFLTQYF
J gene: TRBJ1-1; CDR3 length: 16; V gene: TRBV5-1; CDR3 protein: CASSLSGGQMNTEAFF
J gene: TRBJ2-1; CDR3 length: 15; V gene: TRBV12-5; CDR3 protein: CASGLAGGTNNEQFF
J gene: TRBJ2-1; CDR3 length: 19; V gene: TRBV11-1; CDR3 protein: CASSYGTSGTPVSYNEQFF
J gene: TRBJ2-3; CDR3 length: 15; V gene: TRBV6-4; CDR3 protein: CASSDGAGRTDTQYF
J gene: TRBJ2-1; CDR3 length: 14; V gene: TRBV12-3/TRBV12-4; CDR3 protein: CASSPGVAVMRQFF
J gene: TRBJ2-1; CDR3 length: 17; V gene: TRBV15; CDR3 protein: CATSRDPVAALYNEQFF
J gene: TRBJ2-7; CDR3 length: 16; V gene: TRBV7-8; CDR3 protein: CASSIQGSGRAHEQYF
J gene: TRBJ2-1; CDR3 length: 13; V gene: TRBV7-3; CDR3 protein: CASSWGGHNEQFF
J gene: TRBJ2-2; CDR3 length: 14; V gene: TRBV7-6; CDR3 protein: CASSRDRLTGELFF
J gene: TRBJ2-2; CDR3 length: 16; V gene: TRBV24-1; CDR3 protein: CATSDSGQGGPGELFF